In its sample, the clone carrying this TCR beta chain was seen many times. Its antigen remains unknown. The record originates from a study of T cells in Graves' hyperthyroidism and ophthalmopathy. Study-wide context: Any treatment followed the collection of peripheral blood at initial diagnosis.

The investigators amplified TCR beta CDR3 regions from RNA transcripts. HTBI primers drove first-round RT-PCR of the TCR CDR3. TCRdb processed the multiplex PCR reads anew with MiXCR; each CDR3 protein has one entry. The sample shows fewer than 350,000 distinct CDR3 sequences, roughly a fifth of them seen only once. Findings and limits, study-wide: Most thyroid clonotypes expanded above 0.001 were also detected in blood.

Trimming removed 5 bases at V and 3 bases at J, with 13 bases between. This CDR3 has 14 residues. Germline values: CDR1 MDHEN, CDR2 SYDVKM. The material sequenced was blood. The receptor's source is a woman aged 45-60 years with Graves' hyperthyroidism. V and J are TRBV28 and TRBJ1-2, with D unresolved. The CDR3 spells CASSPPGGDYGYTF. The DNA of the CDR3 is TGTGCCAGCAGTCCTCCTGGTGGCGACTATGGCTACACCTTC.